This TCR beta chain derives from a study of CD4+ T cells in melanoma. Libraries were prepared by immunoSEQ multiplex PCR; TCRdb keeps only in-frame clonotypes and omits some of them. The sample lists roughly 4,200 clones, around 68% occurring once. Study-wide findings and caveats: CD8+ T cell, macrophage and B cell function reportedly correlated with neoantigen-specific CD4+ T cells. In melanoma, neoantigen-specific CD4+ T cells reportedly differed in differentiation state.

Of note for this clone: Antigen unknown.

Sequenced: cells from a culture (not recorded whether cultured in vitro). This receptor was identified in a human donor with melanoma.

CDR3 sequence reads: CASSTTGAGYEQYF. The CDR3 coding sequence is TGTGCCAGCAGTACCACAGGGGCTGGCTACGAGCAGTACTTC. The chain employs TRBV27 and TRBJ2-7, with 7 bases identical to TRBD1. The CDR3 spans 14 residues. V shed 5 bases, J shed 3 bases, and the junction held 7 bases outside the gene matches. Germline V lookup: CDR1 MNHEY, CDR2 SMNVEV (reference sequence).